Below, 15 T cell receptor beta chains from the same sample are listed, as sequenced in a study of T cells after yellow fever vaccination. TCRdb re-called the 5' RACE reads through MiXCR, storing one row per CDR3 protein. This sample has 9,500 to 15,000 distinct CDR3 sequences, with around 5.8% found just once. The sequencing here drew on PBMCs, either bulk or a sorted T-cell subset (CD4+, CD8+, memory, or dextramer-sorted; not recorded which), taken on the day of the yellow fever booster vaccination. The source is a man aged 25 to 40 who received the YFV17D yellow fever vaccine.

This clonotype was found many times. The rearrangement links TRBV6-5 to TRBJ1-5; TRBD1 might be the D (5 bases). The CDR3 is 13 amino acids. Trimming stripped 6 bases from V and 5 bases from J, with 11 bases between. CDR1 and CDR2 from the germline V gene are MNHEY and SVGAGI. CDR3: CASRPGNDQPQHF. CDR3 nucleotide sequence: TGTGCCAGCAGGCCAGGGAACGATCAGCCCCAGCATTTT.

This clonotype was observed many times. The chain combines TRBV12-3 or TRBV12-4 with TRBJ1-2; possibly TRBD1 for D (6 bases). The V end lost 1 base, the J end lost 6 bases, and 6 bases lay between the germline ends. This CDR3 region has 12 residues. The CDR3 region is CASSLGGHGYTF. The CDR3 region has the DNA TGTGCCAGCAGTTTAGGGGGGCATGGCTACACCTTC.

This clonotype came up many times. V gene TRBV28 combines with J gene TRBJ1-4, with a tentative D call TRBD1 (5 bases). V shed 6 bases and J shed 4 bases, with 12 bases lying between them. Germline V gene sequence: CDR1 MDHEN, CDR2 SYDVKM. The CDR3 runs to 14 residues. The CDR3 region is CASRTRGLNEKLFF. The CDR3 region has the DNA TGTGCCAGCAGAACCCGGGGCCTTAATGAAAAACTGTTTTTT.

The chain has TRBV7-7 and TRBJ1-5; D gene unclear. V lost 11 bases to trimming and J lost 4 bases, with 15 bases between them. Germline values: CDR1 SSHAT, CDR2 FNYEAQ (reference sequence). The length of the CDR3 is 13 residues. The CDR3, as DNA: TGTGCCTGCTGTTTGGCGGGGAATCAGCCCCAGCATTTT. This translates into CACCLAGNQPQHF.

This clonotype was found many times. V and J are TRBV5-5 and TRBJ1-1; weak D call: TRBD1 (6 bases). V lost 3 bases and J 11 bases, leaving 17 bases between the germline ends. Germline lookup yields CDR1 SGHKS and CDR2 YYEKEE (reference sequence). The CDR3 runs 13 residues. In DNA form, the CDR3 reads TGTGCCAGCAGCTATGAGGGGGGACGGAGTGCTTTCTTT. Residues: CASSYEGGRSAFF.

This clonotype rates as medium-sized. The chain couples TRBV12-3 or TRBV12-4 to TRBJ1-1; no firm D call. This CDR3 spans 12 amino acids. Trimming pared 6 bases from V and 3 bases from J, leaving 8 bases between. The CDR3 bases are TGTGCCAGCAGAAGGGCGGACACTGAAGCTTTCTTT. It yields the protein CASRRADTEAFF.

This clonotype rates as medium-sized. The chain combines TRBV29-1 with TRBJ2-1, with D perhaps TRBD2 (6 bases). V lost 4 bases and J lost 6, with 13 bases in between. Germline V gene sequence: CDR1 SQVTM, CDR2 ANQGSEA. The CDR3 has 13 amino acids. The CDR3 coding sequence is TGCAGCGTTGTTTGGTGGACTACCAATGAGCAGTTCTTC. Its translation is CSVVWWTTNEQFF.

This clonotype occurred many times. The rearrangement links TRBV20-1 to TRBJ1-6, with D possibly matching TRBD1 (5 bases). CDR1 is DFQATT and CDR2 is SNEGSKA in the germline V gene (reference sequence). The CDR3 has 13 amino acids. The V end was cut by 1 base, the J end by 7 bases, with 8 bases between. The CDR3 here is CSARGGANSPLHF. CDR3 DNA: TGCAGTGCTAGAGGAGGGGCAAATTCACCCCTCCACTTT.

Many counts were recorded for this clonotype. V gene TRBV28 combines with J gene TRBJ2-1; 12 nucleotides align to TRBD2. Germline V gives CDR1 MDHEN, CDR2 SYDVKM. V dropped 6 bases and J dropped 2; count of bases not matched to a gene: 8. The CDR3 has 17 amino acids. The CDR3 DNA reads as TGTGCCAGCAGACCCCTGACTAGCGGGGGACCCTACAATGAGCAGTTCTTC. Amino acids: CASRPLTSGGPYNEQFF.

Many counts were recorded for this clonotype. J is TRBJ1-5 and V is TRBV5-4, with D possibly TRBD1 on 5 matching bases. Trimming took 8 bases from V and 7 from J, leaving 16 bases between them. Germline lookup yields CDR1 SGHNT and CDR2 YYREEE (reference sequence). The CDR3 has 13 residues. The CDR3 loop reads CARPWGRLQPQHF. The DNA for the CDR3 is TGTGCCAGGCCTTGGGGCAGGCTCCAGCCCCAGCATTTT.

This clonotype is medium-sized (0.01 to 0.1%). J is TRBJ2-5 and V is TRBV5-5; no clear D. V was cut by 1 base and J by 2 bases, with 6 bases left in between. Germline assignment: CDR1 SGHKS and CDR2 YYEKEE (reference sequence). There are 13 residues in the CDR3. This chain's CDR3 is CASSLRTQETQYF. The CDR3, as DNA: TGTGCCAGCAGCTTGCGTACTCAAGAGACCCAGTACTTC. The whole variable domain, filled in from reference TRBV5-5 and TRBJ2-5, reads DAGVTQSPTHLIKTRGQQVTLRCSPISGHKSVSWYQQVLGQGPQFIFQYYEKEERGRGNFPDRFSARQFPNYSSELNVNALLLGDSALYLCASSLRTQETQYFGPGTRLLVL.

This clonotype was counted ten times or more. One end of the junction does not line up with germline, which may come from a read error. The rearrangement joins TRBV25-1 to TRBJ2-1; TRBD2 matches 11 bases. Germline V CDR1 and CDR2: MGHDK, SYGVNS. This CDR3 has 17 amino acids. The CDR3 nucleotides are TGTGCCAGCAGGGAATCCATTAGCGGGAGGGCCTCAGATGAGCAGTTCTTC. Residues: CASRESISGRASDEQFF. The entire variable domain, with the rest obtained from reference TRBV25-1 and TRBJ2-1, is as follows: EADIYQTPRYLVIGTGKKITLECSQTMGHDKMYWYQQDPGMELHLIHYSYGVNSTEKGDLSSESTVSRIRTEHFPLTLESARPSHTSQYLCASRESISGRASDEQFFGPGTRLTVL.

In its sample, this clonotype was seen many times. The V call is TRBV20-1, the J call TRBJ2-7, with 7 bases fitting TRBD2. V shed 0 bases and J 2 bases; nucleotides not matched to a gene: 16. CDR1 is DFQATT, CDR2 SNEGSKA, per germline (reference sequence). The CDR3 length is 18 residues. CDR3 sequence (DNA): TGCAGTGCTAGAGATGAAACGGGAGGATCCTACCGAACCTACGAGCAGTACTTC. This sequence encodes CSARDETGGSYRTYEQYF.

This clonotype was found once. A read error may explain this, as a much larger clone is one base away. The chain is built from TRBV6-2 or TRBV6-3 and TRBJ2-1, with TRBD2 matching over 7 bases. The germline CDR1 and CDR2 sequences are MNHEY and SVGEGT. The CDR3 length is 11 residues. The CDR3 nucleotides read TGTGACAGCAGCTGGGGGGGAAGCCCCCTTTTC. It is translated as CDSSWGGSPLF.

Turning to this clonotype: A read error is possible here, since a much larger clone lies one base away. This chain uses TRBV5-6 with TRBJ1-1; D is unclear. This CDR3 has 12 residues. The germline V and J ends were trimmed by 4 bases and 10 bases, with 14 bases remaining between them. CDR1 SGHDT and CDR2 YYEEEE come from the germline V gene. The DNA for the CDR3 is TGTGCCAGCAGCATGGGGAGTCGAGGAGCTTTCTTT. Amino acid sequence: CASSMGSRGAFF.